This T cell receptor (beta chain) was recorded in a study of T cell responses to AZD1222 COVID-19 vaccine. General study results and limits: Unmutated variant regions reportedly attract nearly half of all spike-specific TCRs. Only six people who got AZD1222 tested seropositive at baseline. The span of vaccine-associated CD4 TCRs extended across spike, with dominance at 160-218 and 743-854. The donor cohort was predominantly white British with a female majority, and clonal diversity may have been underestimated.

CDR3 length equals 15 residues. V gave up 3 bases and J gave up 0 bases; unmatched junction bases: 4. The germline gives CDR1 WNHNN, CDR2 SYGVQD (reference sequence). The repertoire was sequenced with immunoSEQ multiplex PCR; TCRdb's copy has only in-frame clones and lacks some. The table lists 90,000 to 130,000 clones, 88% of them singletons. About this clone itself: What it binds is not known.

The TCR originated in an adult in good health. V is TRBV10-1 and J is TRBJ1-1; 7 nucleotides align to TRBD1. The source material was peripheral blood, sampled on day 0 of AZD1222 vaccination. CDR3 bases: TGCGCCAGCAGTGAAGGTACAGGGGTGAACACTGAAGCTTTCTTT. It is translated as CASSEGTGVNTEAFF.